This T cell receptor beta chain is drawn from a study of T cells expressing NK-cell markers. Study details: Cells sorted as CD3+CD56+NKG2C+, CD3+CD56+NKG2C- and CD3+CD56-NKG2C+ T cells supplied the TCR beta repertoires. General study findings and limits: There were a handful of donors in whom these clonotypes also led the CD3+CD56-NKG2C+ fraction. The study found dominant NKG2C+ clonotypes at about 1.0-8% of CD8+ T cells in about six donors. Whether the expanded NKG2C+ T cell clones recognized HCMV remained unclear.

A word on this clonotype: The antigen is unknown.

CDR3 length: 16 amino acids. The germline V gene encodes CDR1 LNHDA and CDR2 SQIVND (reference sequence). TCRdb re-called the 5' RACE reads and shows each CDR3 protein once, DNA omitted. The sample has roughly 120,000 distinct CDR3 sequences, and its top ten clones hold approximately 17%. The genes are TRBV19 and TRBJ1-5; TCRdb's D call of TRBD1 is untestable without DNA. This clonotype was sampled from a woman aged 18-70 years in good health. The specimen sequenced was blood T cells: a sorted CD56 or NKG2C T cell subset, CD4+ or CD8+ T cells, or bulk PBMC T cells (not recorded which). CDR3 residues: CASSIGGRGYNQPQHF.